The source of this T cell receptor (beta chain) is a study of T cell responses to AZD1222 COVID-19 vaccine. Study conclusions and caveats: The sample set comprised mostly white British donors with more females, and clonal diversity was possibly underestimated.

CDR1 SQVTM and CDR2 ANQGSEA come from the germline V gene. The CDR3 runs 14 residues. V lost 1 base to trimming and J lost 6 bases, with 15 bases between them. This clone was observed a single time. What it binds is not known. The repertoire was sequenced with immunoSEQ multiplex PCR; TCRdb's copy has only in-frame clones and lacks some. Among around 130,000 clones listed, 92% were seen once. The sequences come from peripheral blood, collected on day 0 of AZD1222 vaccination. The sequence was obtained from an adult in good health. The rearrangement uses TRBV29-1 and TRBJ1-1; D is unresolved. The DNA for the CDR3 is TGCAGCGTTGAAGGTCTGACGTGGAGGGCTGAAGCTTTCTTT. This gives the protein CSVEGLTWRAEAFF. Combining the CDR3 with reference TRBV29-1 and TRBJ1-1 gives the whole variable domain SAVISQKPSRDICQRGTSLTIQCQVDSQVTMMFWYRQQPGQSLTLIATANQGSEATYESGFVIDKFPISRPNLTFSTLTVSNMSPEDSSIYLCSVEGLTWRAEAFFGQGTRLTVV.